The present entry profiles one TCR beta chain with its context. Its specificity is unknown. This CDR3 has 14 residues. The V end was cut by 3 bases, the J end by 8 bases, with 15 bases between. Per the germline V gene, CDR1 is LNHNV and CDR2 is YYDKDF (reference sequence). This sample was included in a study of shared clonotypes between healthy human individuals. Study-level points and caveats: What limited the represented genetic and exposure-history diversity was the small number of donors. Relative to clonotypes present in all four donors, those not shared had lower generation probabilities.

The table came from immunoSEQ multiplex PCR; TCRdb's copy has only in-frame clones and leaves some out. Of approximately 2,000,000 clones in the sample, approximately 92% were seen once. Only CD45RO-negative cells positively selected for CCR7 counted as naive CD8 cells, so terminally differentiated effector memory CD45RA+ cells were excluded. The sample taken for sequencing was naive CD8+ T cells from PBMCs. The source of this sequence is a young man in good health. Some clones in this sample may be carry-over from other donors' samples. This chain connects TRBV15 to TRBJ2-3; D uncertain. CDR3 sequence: CATSSRATLRTQYF. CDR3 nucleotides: TGTGCCACCAGCAGCCGCGCGACCCTTCGTACGCAGTATTTT.